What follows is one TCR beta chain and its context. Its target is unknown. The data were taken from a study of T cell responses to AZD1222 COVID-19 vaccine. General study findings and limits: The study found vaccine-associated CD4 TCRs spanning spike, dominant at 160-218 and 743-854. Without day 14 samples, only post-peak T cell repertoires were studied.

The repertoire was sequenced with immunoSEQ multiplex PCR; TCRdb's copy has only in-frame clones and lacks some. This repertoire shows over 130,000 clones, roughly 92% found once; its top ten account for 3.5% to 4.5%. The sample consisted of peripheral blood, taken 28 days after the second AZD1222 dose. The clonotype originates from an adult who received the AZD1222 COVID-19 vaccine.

The CDR3 is CASSLKGLTLINYGYTF. As DNA, the CDR3 is TGTGCCAGCAGCTTAAAAGGACTAACCCTAATTAACTATGGCTACACCTTC. The chain has TRBV7-2 and TRBJ1-2; D is uncertain. Trimming cost V 2 bases and J 1 base, with 17 bases left between them. From germline, CDR1 is SGHTA and CDR2 FQGNSA. The length of the CDR3 is 17 residues. The full variable domain, completed using reference TRBV7-2 and TRBJ1-2, is GAGVSQSPSNKVTEKGKDVELRCDPISGHTALYWYRQSLGQGLEFLIYFQGNSAPDKSGLPSDRFSAERTGGSVSTLTIQRTQQEDSAVYLCASSLKGLTLINYGYTFGSGTRLTVV.